One and the same sample provided the 16 T cell receptor beta chains below, sequenced in a study of blood T cells in healthy people across ages. The second PCR ran roughly 7 to 12 cycles with a sample-barcoded 5' primer and J-beta primers. MiXCR was run by TCRdb on the 5' RACE reads, yielding one entry per CDR3 protein. The sample gives approximately 800,000 distinct CDR3 sequences, 58% of which show up once; approximately 23% is in the top ten. Sequenced sample: blood. The receptors come from a man aged 25 to 40 in good health.

The chain has TRBV29-1 and TRBJ1-1, with D unclear. In germline, CDR1 is SQVTM, CDR2 ANQGSEA. CDR3 length: 15 amino acids. The germline V and J ends were trimmed by 0 bases and 4 bases, with 15 bases remaining between them. Here the CDR3 reads CSVEEEWNIGTEAFF. Here the CDR3 DNA reads TGCAGCGTTGAAGAAGAATGGAACATAGGCACTGAAGCTTTCTTT.

The rearrangement links TRBV20-1 to TRBJ2-5; D gene uncertain. Trimming took off 8 bases at V and 5 bases at J, with 15 bases between the two ends. This CDR3 is 12 amino acids long. Germline V gives CDR1 DFQATT, CDR2 SNEGSKA (reference sequence). CDR3 DNA sequence: TGCAGTCCATATACCACGGGCGAGACCCAGTACTTC. Its translation: CSPYTTGETQYF.

This rearrangement joins TRBV5-5 to TRBJ2-7; D call uncertain. This CDR3 is 14 amino acids long. Germline lookup yields CDR1 SGHKS and CDR2 YYEKEE (reference sequence). The V gene lost 4 bases and the J gene lost 0 bases, with 11 bases spanning the gap. The CDR3 is CASSGVGNSYEQYF. The CDR3 DNA sequence: TGTGCCAGCAGCGGGGTGGGAAACTCCTACGAGCAGTACTTC.

The rearrangement uses TRBV5-1 and TRBJ2-1, with D unclear. Germline-derived CDR1 and CDR2 are SGHRS and YFSETQ. The length of the CDR3 is 11 residues. The germline V and J ends were trimmed by 0 bases and 9 bases, with 4 bases remaining between them. In DNA form, the CDR3 reads TGCGCCAGCAGCTTGGAGAGTGAGCAGTTCTTC. Translating it yields CASSLESEQFF.

This clonotype has more than one count but fewer than ten. This rearrangement joins TRBV5-1 to TRBJ1-2, with D unclear. The CDR3 totals 13 residues. The germline V gene encodes CDR1 SGHRS and CDR2 YFSETQ. Trimming removed 5 bases from V and 6 bases from J, with 14 bases in between. The CDR3: CASRSDGGNGYTF. The CDR3 DNA follows: TGCGCCAGCAGATCTGACGGAGGAAATGGCTACACCTTC.

The chain is built from TRBV5-1 and TRBJ2-7, with 9 bases identical to TRBD1. V trimming: 3 bases; J trimming: 1 base; junction bases outside the gene matches: 5. The CDR3 totals 15 residues. From germline, CDR1 is SGHRS and CDR2 YFSETQ. The DNA for the CDR3 is TGCGCCAGCAGCTGGACGACAGGGGGGTCCTACGAGCAGTACTTC. Its translation: CASSWTTGGSYEQYF.

The chain combines TRBV7-2 with TRBJ1-5; D call uncertain. Trimming took 1 base from V and 1 from J, leaving 5 bases between them. Germline V gives CDR1 SGHTA, CDR2 FQGNSA. The CDR3 has 14 residues. CDR3 protein: CASSLEPSNQPQHF. For the CDR3, the DNA is TGTGCCAGCAGCTTAGAGCCAAGCAATCAGCCCCAGCATTTT.

This clonotype was seen at least ten times. The chain links TRBV20-1 to TRBJ2-1; possible D gene TRBD2, 5 bases. V lost 3 bases and J lost 7, with 10 bases in between. Per the germline V gene, CDR1 is DFQATT and CDR2 is SNEGSKA (reference sequence). The CDR3 covers 12 residues. CDR3 region: CSASRGMNEQFF. DNA of the CDR3: TGCAGTGCTAGTCGGGGTATGAATGAGCAGTTCTTC.

The CDR3 DNA is TGCAGTGCCCTCGGTCCCCGAGAGACCCAGTACTTC. It encodes CSALGPRETQYF. This rearrangement joins TRBV20-1 to TRBJ2-5; D gene uncertain. Per germline, CDR1 DFQATT and CDR2 SNEGSKA (reference sequence). Trimming shortened V by 6 bases and J by 4 bases, and 12 bases separated the two germline ends. This CDR3 is 12 amino acids long.

The chain links TRBV4-2 to TRBJ1-4, with 7 bases identical to TRBD1. This CDR3 is 15 amino acids long. Germline CDR1 is LGHNA and CDR2 is YNFKEQ. V lost 3 bases and J lost 8; bases outside the gene matches: 9. CDR3 in DNA: TGTGCCAGCAGCCAGAACCCCACAGGGGAGGAAAAACTGTTTTTT. Translating it yields CASSQNPTGEEKLFF.

V usage is TRBV28 and J usage is TRBJ2-4, with 11 nucleotides matching TRBD2. Germline V lookup: CDR1 MDHEN, CDR2 SYDVKM. V trimming: 3 bases; J trimming: 9 bases; junction bases outside the gene matches: 13. The CDR3 consists of 17 residues. CDR3 loop: CASSLLAGGRDLGIQYF. The CDR3, as DNA: TGTGCCAGCAGTTTGCTAGCGGGGGGCCGGGATTTAGGCATTCAGTACTTC.

This clonotype showed up just a few times. The gene calls are TRBV27 and TRBJ2-1; 8 nucleotides line up with TRBD2. The trim removed 0 bases at V and 0 bases at J, leaving 1 base unmatched. The CDR3 runs 16 residues. Per germline, CDR1 MNHEY and CDR2 SMNVEV (reference sequence). In DNA, the CDR3 is TGTGCCAGCAGTTTATCTGGGACTAGCTCCTACAATGAGCAGTTCTTC. This encodes CASSLSGTSSYNEQFF.

The V call is TRBV4-1, the J call TRBJ2-6; 10 nucleotides agree with TRBD1. The trim removed 4 bases at V and 2 bases at J, leaving 5 bases unmatched. This CDR3 region has 17 residues. The germline V gene has CDR1 MGHRA and CDR2 YSYEKL. CDR3 nucleotides: TGCGCCAGCAGCCCTGGGACAGGGGTCACTGGGGCCAACGTCCTGACTTTC. Amino acid sequence: CASSPGTGVTGANVLTF.

This clonotype was detected only a few times. The V gene is TRBV28, the J gene TRBJ2-4; the match to TRBD1 covers 7 bases. The J call is uncertain, as TRBJ2-7 better fits the DNA end. Germline V gene lookup returns CDR1 MDHEN and CDR2 SYDVKM. This CDR3 has 14 amino acids. In DNA form, the CDR3 reads TGTGCCAGCAGTTTACCCGGGACAGCGGACGAGCAGTACTTC. The encoded protein is CASSLPGTADEQYF.

This clonotype was counted between two and nine times. The gene calls are TRBV29-1 and TRBJ1-1; D ambiguous. CDR1 is SQVTM, CDR2 ANQGSEA, per germline. The CDR3 runs to 13 residues. Between the trimmed V and J ends, which lost 5 bases and 1 base, there was a span of 11 bases. The CDR3 reads CSVLGLGNTEAFF. The CDR3 DNA sequence: TGCAGCGTTTTAGGTCTGGGGAACACTGAAGCTTTCTTT.

The chain has TRBV11-3 and TRBJ2-5; the D is unclear. Near its end, the DNA agrees better with TRBJ2-7, so the J call may be wrong. The CDR3 runs 13 residues. Germline loops: CDR1 SGHNT, CDR2 YENEEA. The CDR3 coding sequence is TGTGCCAGCAGCTTGGAAGAGAAGAGCGAGCAGTACTTC. It codes for CASSLEEKSEQYF.